This is a list of T cell receptor beta chains from one sample in a study of shared clonotypes between healthy human individuals. The assay was immunoSEQ multiplex PCR, and TCRdb's table has in-frame clones only and misses some. The data show 2,100,000 or so clones, roughly 95% seen once. The specimen was naive CD4+ T cells sorted from blood. The source of these receptors is a young man in good health. The CDR3 runs from the conserved cysteine through the conserved F or W. A D gene is named only where the DNA matches it firmly. Clone size is given for some rows only: seen once, a few or many times, or a class if the clone is expanded.

CDR3aa	CDR3nt	j_gene	v_gene	d_gene	abundance
CASSGSGKAKNIQYF	TGTGCCAGCAGCGGGTCTGGGAAGGCCAAAAACATTCAGTACTTC	TRBJ2-4	TRBV28	.	.
CAWSVRRGPHNEQFF	TGTGCCTGGAGTGTACGCAGGGGCCCCCACAATGAGCAGTTCTTC	TRBJ2-1	TRBV30	.	.
CASSLDLMNGYTF	TGTGCCAGCAGCTTAGACTTGATGAATGGCTACACCTTC	TRBJ1-2	TRBV4-2	.	once
CASNPRGDSNEQFF	TGTGCCAGCAACCCAAGGGGGGATTCCAATGAGCAGTTCTTC	TRBJ2-1	TRBV28	.	.
CASSRRTGGETQYF	TGTGCCAGCAGCCGCCGGACTGGGGGAGAGACCCAGTACTTC	TRBJ2-5	TRBV13	.	once
CASSFRYTEAFF	TGTGCCAGCAGCTTCCGCTACACTGAAGCTTTCTTT	TRBJ1-1	TRBV11-2	.	.
CASSLASYTGELFF	TGCGCCAGCAGCTTGGCCAGTTACACCGGGGAGCTGTTTTTT	TRBJ2-2	TRBV5-1	.	.
CASSYLGDPDF	TGTGCCAGCAGCTACCTGGGGGACCCCGACTTC	TRBJ2-4	TRBV28	.	.
CASSSLMDGLGAFF	TGTGCCAGCAGTTCCCTCATGGATGGTTTGGGAGCTTTCTTT	TRBJ1-1	TRBV28	.	.
CASSPGQGQNTEAFF	TGTGCCAGCTCACCGGGACAGGGACAGAACACTGAAGCTTTCTTT	TRBJ1-1	TRBV18	TRBD1	.
CASSPGGQAGNTIYF	TGCGCCAGCAGCCCGGGGGGACAGGCTGGAAACACCATATATTTT	TRBJ1-3	TRBV5-1	TRBD1	.
CSGERGNPPRDTQYF	TGCAGCGGGGAACGGGGGAACCCCCCACGAGATACGCAGTATTTT	TRBJ2-3	TRBV29-1	.	.
CASSSAGTISGNTIYF	TGCGCCAGCAGCTCGGCGGGGACAATTTCTGGAAACACCATATATTTT	TRBJ1-3	TRBV5-1	.	.
CASSHGLAEYNEQFF	TGTGCCAGCAGCCATGGACTAGCGGAATACAATGAGCAGTTCTTC	TRBJ2-1	TRBV7-2	TRBD2	.
CSVLRGQKETQYF	TGCAGCGTCCTAAGGGGACAAAAAGAGACCCAGTACTTC	TRBJ2-5	TRBV29-1	.	.
CASRIQTDSNQPQHF	TGTGCAAGTCGCATTCAGACAGATAGCAATCAGCCCCAGCATTTT	TRBJ1-5	TRBV12-2	.	.
CASRERGSVETQYF	TGCGCCAGCAGGGAGCGGGGTTCGGTGGAGACCCAGTACTTC	TRBJ2-5	TRBV10-2	TRBD2	.
CASGLGTDFQETQYF	TGTGCTAGTGGTTTGGGAACGGACTTCCAAGAGACCCAGTACTTC	TRBJ2-5	TRBV12-5	.	.
CASSEVRETQYF	TGTGCCAGCAGTGAAGTAAGGGAGACCCAGTACTTC	TRBJ2-5	TRBV2	.	.
CASRQGINYGYTF	TGCGCCAGCAGACAGGGGATTAACTATGGCTACACCTTC	TRBJ1-2	TRBV10-2	TRBD1	.
CASSPGTGAATEAFF	TGTGCCAGCAGTCCTGGGACAGGGGCCGCCACTGAAGCTTTCTTT	TRBJ1-1	TRBV28	TRBD1	.
CASSPGTSFEQFF	TGTGCCAGCAGCCCCGGGACTAGTTTCGAGCAGTTCTTC	TRBJ2-1	TRBV11-2	TRBD2	.
CSVAGGFYNEQFF	TGCAGCGTGGCGGGGGGGTTCTACAATGAGCAGTTCTTC	TRBJ2-1	TRBV29-1	TRBD2	.
CASSADYTVYNEQFF	TGTGCCAGCAGTGCAGACTATACCGTCTACAATGAGCAGTTCTTC	TRBJ2-1	TRBV2	.	.
CATKRGRDSYYEQYF	TGTGCCACCAAAAGAGGTCGGGACTCATACTACGAGCAGTACTTC	TRBJ2-7	TRBV15	.	.
CASSPPTGQPQHF	TGTGCCAGCAGCCCTCCGACAGGGCAGCCCCAGCATTTT	TRBJ1-5	TRBV27	TRBD1	.
CASSTRTGSMGNQPQHF	TGTGCCAGCAGCACCCGGACAGGGTCCATGGGTAATCAGCCCCAGCATTTT	TRBJ1-5	TRBV21-1	.	.
CATTRGSGGSTDTQYF	TGTGCCACCACTAGAGGTAGCGGGGGGTCCACAGATACGCAGTATTTT	TRBJ2-3	TRBV30	TRBD2	.
CASSRNTGELFF	TGCGCCAGCAGTCGGAACACCGGGGAGCTGTTTTTT	TRBJ2-2	TRBV4-1	.	.
CASSRDGGMVQETQYF	TGCGCCAGCAGCCGGGATGGGGGCATGGTCCAAGAGACCCAGTACTTC	TRBJ2-5	TRBV5-1	.	.
CAIQAFPNGYTF	TGTGCCATCCAGGCCTTTCCCAATGGCTACACCTTC	TRBJ1-2	TRBV10-3	.	.
CASRPFGFVFSGNTIYF	TGTGCCAGCAGACCGTTCGGGTTTGTCTTCTCTGGAAACACCATATATTTT	TRBJ1-3	TRBV28	.	.
CAGPRQLNSPLHF	TGTGCCGGACCGAGACAGCTTAATTCACCCCTCCACTTT	TRBJ1-6	TRBV30	.	.